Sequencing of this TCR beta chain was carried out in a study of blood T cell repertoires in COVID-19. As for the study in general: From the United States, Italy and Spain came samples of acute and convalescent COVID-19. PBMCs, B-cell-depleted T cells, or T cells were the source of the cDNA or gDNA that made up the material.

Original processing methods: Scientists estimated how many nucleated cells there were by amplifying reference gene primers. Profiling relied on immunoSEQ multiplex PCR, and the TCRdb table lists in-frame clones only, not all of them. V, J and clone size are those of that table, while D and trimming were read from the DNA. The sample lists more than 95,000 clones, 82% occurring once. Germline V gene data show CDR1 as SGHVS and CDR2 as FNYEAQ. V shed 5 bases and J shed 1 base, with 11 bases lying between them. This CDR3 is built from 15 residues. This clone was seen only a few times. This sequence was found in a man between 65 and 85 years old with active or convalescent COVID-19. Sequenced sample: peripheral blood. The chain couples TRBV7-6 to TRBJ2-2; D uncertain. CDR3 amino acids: CASSQNYGNTGELFF. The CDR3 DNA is TGTGCCAGCAGCCAAAACTATGGGAACACCGGGGAGCTGTTTTTT.